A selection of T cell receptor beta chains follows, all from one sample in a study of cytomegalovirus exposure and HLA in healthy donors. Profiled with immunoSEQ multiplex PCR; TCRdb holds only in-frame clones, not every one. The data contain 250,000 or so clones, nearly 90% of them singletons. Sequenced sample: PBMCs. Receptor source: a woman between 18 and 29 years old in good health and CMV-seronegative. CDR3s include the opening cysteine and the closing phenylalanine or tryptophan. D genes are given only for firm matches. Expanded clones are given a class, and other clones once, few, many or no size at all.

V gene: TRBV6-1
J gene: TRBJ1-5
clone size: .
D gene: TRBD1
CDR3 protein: CASSSRDSRPQHF
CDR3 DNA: TGTGCCAGCAGTTCCCGGGACAGCCGGCCCCAGCATTTT

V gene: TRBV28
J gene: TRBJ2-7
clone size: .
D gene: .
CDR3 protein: CASIGSHEQYF
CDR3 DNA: TGTGCGTCAATAGGGAGCCACGAGCAGTACTTC

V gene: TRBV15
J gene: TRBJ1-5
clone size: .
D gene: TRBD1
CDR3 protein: CATSGPLGQLLYMGQPQHF
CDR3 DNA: TGTGCCACCAGCGGTCCCTTGGGACAGCTTTTATATATGGGTCAGCCCCAGCATTTT

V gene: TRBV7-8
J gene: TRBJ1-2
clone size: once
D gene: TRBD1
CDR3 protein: CASSSYAPGQGDGYTF
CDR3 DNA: TGTGCCAGCAGCTCATATGCCCCGGGACAGGGAGATGGCTACACCTTC

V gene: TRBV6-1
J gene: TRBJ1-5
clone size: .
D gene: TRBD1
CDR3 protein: CASSETGVNQPQHF
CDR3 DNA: TGTGCCAGCAGCGAGACAGGGGTCAATCAGCCCCAGCATTTT

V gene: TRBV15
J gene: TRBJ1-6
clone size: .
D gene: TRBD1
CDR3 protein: CATQPGDREYNSPLHF
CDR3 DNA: TGTGCCACCCAACCGGGGGACAGAGAATATAATTCACCCCTCCACTTT

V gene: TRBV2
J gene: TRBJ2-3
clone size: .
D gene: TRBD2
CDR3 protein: CASSVAGGTHSTDTQYF
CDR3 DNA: TGTGCCAGCAGTGTAGCGGGGGGGACCCATAGCACAGATACGCAGTATTTT

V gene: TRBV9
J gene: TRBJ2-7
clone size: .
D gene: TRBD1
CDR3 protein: CASSVARTGSRYEQYF
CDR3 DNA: TGTGCCAGCAGCGTAGCTCGGACAGGGAGTCGGTACGAGCAGTACTTC

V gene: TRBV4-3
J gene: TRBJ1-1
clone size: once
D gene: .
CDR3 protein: CASSQDLGGNTEAFF
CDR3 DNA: TGCGCCAGCAGCCAAGATCTGGGGGGGAACACTGAAGCTTTCTTT

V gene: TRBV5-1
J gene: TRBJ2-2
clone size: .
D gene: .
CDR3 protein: CASSFGGDPNTGELFF
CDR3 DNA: TGCGCCAGCAGCTTTGGAGGGGACCCGAACACCGGGGAGCTGTTTTTT

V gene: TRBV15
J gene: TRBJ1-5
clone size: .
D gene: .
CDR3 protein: CATSRDLRGAVSQPQHF
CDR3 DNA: TGTGCCACCAGCAGAGATCTGCGGGGGGCGGTAAGTCAGCCCCAGCATTTT

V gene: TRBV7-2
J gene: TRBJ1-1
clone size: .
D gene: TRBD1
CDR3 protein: CASSLEGQLNTEAFF
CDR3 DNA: TGTGCCAGCAGCTTAGAGGGACAGCTGAACACTGAAGCTTTCTTT

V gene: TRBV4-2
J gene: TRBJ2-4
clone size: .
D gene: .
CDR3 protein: CASSQDPLAKNIQYF
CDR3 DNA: TGTGCCAGCAGCCAAGATCCTCTAGCCAAAAACATTCAGTACTTC

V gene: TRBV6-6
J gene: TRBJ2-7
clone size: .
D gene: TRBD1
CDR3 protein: CASSLQGAYEQYF
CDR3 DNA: TGTGCCAGCAGTCTACAGGGGGCCTACGAGCAGTACTTC

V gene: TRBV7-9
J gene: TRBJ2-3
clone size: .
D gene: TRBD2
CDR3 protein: CASIMAGVGTDTQYF
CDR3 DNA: TGTGCCAGCATTATGGCGGGGGTTGGGACAGATACGCAGTATTTT

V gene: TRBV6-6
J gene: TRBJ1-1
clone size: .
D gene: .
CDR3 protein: CASSYPGGELSEAFF
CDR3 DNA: TGTGCCAGCAGTTACCCCGGGGGAGAGCTCTCTGAAGCTTTCTTT

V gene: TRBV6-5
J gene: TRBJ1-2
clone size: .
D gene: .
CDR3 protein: CASSYSEAYGYTF
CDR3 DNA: TGTGCCAGCAGTTATTCCGAAGCCTATGGCTACACCTTC

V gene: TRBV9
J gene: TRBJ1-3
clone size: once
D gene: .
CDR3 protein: CASSADSVHGNTIYF
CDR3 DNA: TGTGCCAGCAGCGCGGACAGTGTCCACGGAAACACCATATATTTT

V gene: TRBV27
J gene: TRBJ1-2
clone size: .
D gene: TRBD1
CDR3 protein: CASSPQGGRYGYTF
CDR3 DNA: TGTGCCAGCAGTCCCCAAGGGGGCAGGTATGGCTACACCTTC

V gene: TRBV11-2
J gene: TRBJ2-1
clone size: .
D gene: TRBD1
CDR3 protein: CASSRASDREQFF
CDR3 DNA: TGTGCCAGCAGCCGAGCCTCAGACAGGGAACAGTTCTTC

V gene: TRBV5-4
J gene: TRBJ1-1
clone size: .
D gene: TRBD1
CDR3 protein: CASSVTGGGTEAFF
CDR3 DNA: TGTGCCAGCAGCGTAACAGGGGGCGGCACTGAAGCTTTCTTT

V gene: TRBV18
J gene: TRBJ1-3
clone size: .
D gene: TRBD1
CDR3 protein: CASSLMDRVVGNTIYF
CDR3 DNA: TGTGCCAGCTCACTAATGGACAGGGTTGTGGGAAACACCATATATTTT

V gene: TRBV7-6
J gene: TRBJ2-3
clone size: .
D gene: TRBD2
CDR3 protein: CASSPSGGIDTQYF
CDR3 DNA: TGTGCCAGCAGTCCCAGCGGGGGGATAGATACGCAGTATTTT

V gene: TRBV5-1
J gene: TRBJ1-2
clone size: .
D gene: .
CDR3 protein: CASSFGGDGYTF
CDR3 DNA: TGCGCCAGCAGCTTTGGAGGCGATGGCTACACCTTC

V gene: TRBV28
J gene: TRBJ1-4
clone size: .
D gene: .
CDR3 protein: CASRKGTPATNEKLFF
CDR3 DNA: TGTGCCAGCAGAAAAGGGACACCAGCAACTAATGAAAAACTGTTTTTT

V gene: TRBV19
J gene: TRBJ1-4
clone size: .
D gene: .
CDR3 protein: CATRDTTVGNEKLFF
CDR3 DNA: TGTGCCACCCGGGACACGACGGTTGGAAATGAAAAACTGTTTTTT

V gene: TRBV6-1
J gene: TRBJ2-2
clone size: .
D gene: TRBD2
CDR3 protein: CASITSGGAVGELFF
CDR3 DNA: TGTGCCAGCATTACTAGCGGGGGGGCTGTCGGGGAGCTGTTTTTT

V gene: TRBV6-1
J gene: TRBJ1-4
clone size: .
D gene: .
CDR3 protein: CASSGAGLDEKLFF
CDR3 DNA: TGTGCCAGCAGTGGAGCGGGCCTCGATGAAAAACTGTTTTTT

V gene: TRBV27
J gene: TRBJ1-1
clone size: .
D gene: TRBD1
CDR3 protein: CASRTGSTEAFF
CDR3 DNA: TGTGCCAGCAGGACAGGGTCTACTGAAGCTTTCTTT

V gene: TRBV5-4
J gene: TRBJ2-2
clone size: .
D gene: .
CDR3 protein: CASSLVWEPNTGELFF
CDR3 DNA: TGTGCCAGCAGCTTGGTATGGGAGCCGAACACCGGGGAGCTGTTTTTT

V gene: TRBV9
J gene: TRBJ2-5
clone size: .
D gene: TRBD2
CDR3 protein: CASSVVSSGSLGTQYF
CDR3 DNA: TGTGCCAGCAGCGTAGTGTCTAGCGGGAGTCTAGGGACCCAGTACTTC

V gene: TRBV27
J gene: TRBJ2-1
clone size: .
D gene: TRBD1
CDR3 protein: CASSFVWTGRNEQFF
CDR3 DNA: TGTGCCAGCAGTTTCGTTTGGACAGGGAGGAATGAGCAGTTCTTC

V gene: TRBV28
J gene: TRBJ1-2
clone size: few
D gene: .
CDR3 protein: CASSFILSGGRGYTF
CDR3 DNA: TGTGCCAGCAGTTTCATCCTTTCGGGGGGACGTGGCTACACCTTC

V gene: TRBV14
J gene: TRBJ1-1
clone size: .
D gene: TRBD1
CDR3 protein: CASSQDEYPGQEAFF
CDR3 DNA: TGTGCCAGCAGCCAAGATGAATACCCGGGACAGGAAGCTTTCTTT

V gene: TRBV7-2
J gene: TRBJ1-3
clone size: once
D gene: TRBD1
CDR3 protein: CASSAQYRGLGNTIYF
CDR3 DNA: TGTGCCAGCAGCGCCCAATACAGGGGGCTTGGAAACACCATATATTTT

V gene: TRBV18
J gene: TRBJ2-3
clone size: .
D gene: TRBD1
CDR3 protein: CASSYDRVTDTQYF
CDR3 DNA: TGTGCCAGCTCATATGACAGGGTGACAGATACGCAGTATTTT

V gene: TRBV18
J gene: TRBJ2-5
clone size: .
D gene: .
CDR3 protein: CASSPSRVETQYF
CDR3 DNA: TGTGCCAGCTCACCCAGCCGGGTAGAGACCCAGTACTTC

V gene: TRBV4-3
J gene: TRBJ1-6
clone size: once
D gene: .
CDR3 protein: CASSQGTAIYNSPLHF
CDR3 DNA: TGCGCCAGCAGCCAAGGGACAGCTATCTATAATTCACCCCTCCACTTT

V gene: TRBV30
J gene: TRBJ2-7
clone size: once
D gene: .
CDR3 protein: CAWSVRGGDYEQYF
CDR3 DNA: TGTGCCTGGAGTGTTAGAGGGGGGGACTACGAGCAGTACTTC

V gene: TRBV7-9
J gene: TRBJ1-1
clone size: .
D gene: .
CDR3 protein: CASSLWTENTEAFF
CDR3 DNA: TGTGCCAGCAGCTTGTGGACAGAGAACACTGAAGCTTTCTTT